The rows below give T cell receptor beta chains drawn from one sample of a study of blood T cell repertoires in COVID-19. The repertoire was sequenced with immunoSEQ multiplex PCR; TCRdb's copy has only in-frame clones and lacks some. The data hold 150,000 to 200,000 clones, with 87% observed a single time. Sequencing was carried out using peripheral blood. The receptors derive from a man between 18 and 29 years old with active or convalescent COVID-19. CDR3s include the opening cysteine and the closing phenylalanine or tryptophan. The D gene is left open where the match is weak. Size is omitted from some rows. Given values are once, few, many or a class for expanded clones.

v_gene	abundance	d_gene	j_gene	CDR3aa	CDR3nt
TRBV6-5	-	-	TRBJ1-4	CASRGGSTTNEKLFF	TGTGCCAGCAGGGGGGGGAGCACAACTAATGAAAAACTGTTTTTT
TRBV9	-	TRBD1	TRBJ1-3	CASSVETGKDTIYF	TGTGCCAGCAGCGTAGAGACAGGGAAGGACACCATATATTTT
TRBV12-3/TRBV12-4	-	-	TRBJ2-6	CASSPQGANVLTF	TGTGCCAGCAGCCCCCAAGGGGCCAACGTCCTGACTTTC
TRBV6-5	-	TRBD2	TRBJ2-1	CASSWTSATRYNEQFF	TGTGCCAGCAGTTGGACTAGCGCAACGAGGTACAATGAGCAGTTCTTC
TRBV4-3	-	-	TRBJ2-2	CASSPDRPTGELFF	TGCGCCAGCAGCCCGGACAGACCCACCGGGGAGCTGTTTTTT
TRBV18	-	TRBD2	TRBJ2-3	CASSPPTSGSRTDTQYF	TGTGCCAGCTCACCACCCACTAGCGGGTCCCGCACAGATACGCAGTATTTT
TRBV11-3	-	TRBD1	TRBJ2-2	CASSLGGQRYTGELFF	TGTGCCAGCAGCTTAGGGGGACAGCGATACACCGGGGAGCTGTTTTTT
TRBV7-2	-	TRBD1	TRBJ1-2	CASSQGQGGYGYTF	TGTGCCAGCAGCCAGGGACAGGGGGGCTATGGCTACACCTTC
TRBV7-9	-	-	TRBJ1-2	CASSRQDPYGYTF	TGTGCCAGCAGTCGACAGGACCCCTATGGCTACACCTTC
TRBV28	-	TRBD1	TRBJ2-3	CASSSGDRTDTQYF	TGTGCCAGCAGTTCCGGGGACAGGACAGATACGCAGTATTTT
TRBV12-5	-	TRBD1	TRBJ2-2	CASGQPGQGNTGELFF	TGTGCTAGTGGACAACCGGGACAGGGGAACACCGGGGAGCTGTTTTTT
TRBV19	-	-	TRBJ1-1	CASSRDMVEAFF	TGTGCCAGTAGCCGGGACATGGTAGAAGCTTTCTTT
TRBV7-9	-	-	TRBJ2-1	CASSLDTGEVDEQFF	TGTGCCAGCAGCTTAGATACAGGGGAGGTGGATGAGCAGTTCTTC
TRBV7-6	-	-	TRBJ1-2	CASSLSPLGTNYGYTF	TGTGCCAGCAGCCTTAGCCCCTTAGGTACTAACTATGGCTACACCTTC
TRBV27	-	-	TRBJ1-6	CASRDIDYNSPLHF	TGTGCCAGCCGGGACATCGACTATAATTCACCCCTCCACTTT
TRBV4-2	-	-	TRBJ1-3	CASSPTGTGNTIYF	TGTGCCAGCAGCCCCACAGGGACTGGAAACACCATATATTTT
TRBV3-1/TRBV3-2	once	-	TRBJ2-2	CASGFRGNTGELFF	TGTGCCAGCGGGTTTCGGGGGAACACCGGGGAGCTGTTTTTT
TRBV5-1	once	-	TRBJ1-6	CASSSGTSSYNSPLHF	TGCGCCAGCAGTTCCGGGACAAGCTCCTATAATTCACCCCTCCACTTT
TRBV2	-	TRBD1	TRBJ1-4	CASSPPQGKKATNEKLFF	TGTGCCAGCAGTCCACCACAGGGGAAGAAGGCAACTAATGAAAAACTGTTTTTT
TRBV2	-	TRBD1	TRBJ2-3	CASSEAPGQGNTDTQYF	TGTGCCAGCAGTGAAGCTCCGGGACAGGGCAACACAGATACGCAGTATTTT
TRBV2	-	-	TRBJ1-1	CASTSQGEDTEAFF	TGTGCCAGCACCTCTCAGGGTGAGGACACTGAAGCTTTCTTT
TRBV29-1	-	TRBD1	TRBJ1-1	CSATQGFLEAFF	TGCAGCGCTACACAGGGGTTCCTTGAAGCTTTCTTT
TRBV5-6	-	-	TRBJ2-2	CASSLGHKVGELFF	TGTGCCAGCAGCTTGGGACACAAGGTCGGGGAGCTGTTTTTT
TRBV11-2	-	TRBD2	TRBJ2-3	CASSVTSGARDTQYF	TGTGCCAGCAGCGTCACTAGCGGGGCAAGGGATACGCAGTATTTT
TRBV30	few	-	TRBJ1-1	CAWSVSQGTEAFF	TGTGCCTGGAGTGTATCTCAGGGCACTGAAGCTTTCTTT
TRBV24-1	-	TRBD1	TRBJ2-3	CATSESGQGSGDTQYF	TGTGCCACCAGTGAATCCGGACAGGGGTCAGGGGATACGCAGTATTTT
TRBV5-1	-	-	TRBJ2-5	CASSPAPSDYMGPQYF	TGCGCCAGCAGCCCGGCGCCTAGCGACTATATGGGGCCCCAGTACTTC
TRBV11-3	-	TRBD2	TRBJ2-7	CASSLGGREGYEQYF	TGTGCCAGCAGCTTGGGCGGGAGAGAGGGTTACGAGCAGTACTTC
TRBV5-1	-	TRBD1	TRBJ2-5	CASSKGQGEGQYF	TGCGCCAGCAGCAAGGGACAGGGAGAGGGCCAGTACTTC
TRBV14	-	-	TRBJ2-3	CASSQDLGWGLFDTQYF	TGTGCCAGCAGCCAAGATCTTGGCTGGGGGCTGTTCGATACGCAGTATTTT
TRBV19	-	-	TRBJ1-1	CASAKTTNTEAFF	TGTGCCAGTGCCAAAACAACGAACACTGAAGCTTTCTTT
TRBV6-5	-	TRBD1	TRBJ1-2	CASSSPDRAYGYTF	TGTGCCAGCAGCTCCCCTGACAGGGCCTATGGCTACACCTTC
TRBV19	few	-	TRBJ1-2	CASRGDETNYGYTF	TGTGCCAGTAGAGGAGACGAAACTAACTATGGCTACACCTTC
TRBV4-2	-	TRBD2	TRBJ2-3	CASSQGGAGGYTDTQYF	TGTGCCAGCAGCCAAGGTGGAGCGGGGGGATACACAGATACGCAGTATTTT
TRBV13	-	TRBD2	TRBJ2-1	CASSSSGSSYNEQFF	TGTGCCAGCAGCAGTAGCGGGAGCTCCTACAATGAGCAGTTCTTC
TRBV7-8	-	-	TRBJ1-1	CASSPKSRTEAFF	TGTGCCAGCAGCCCCAAATCCCGGACTGAAGCTTTCTTT